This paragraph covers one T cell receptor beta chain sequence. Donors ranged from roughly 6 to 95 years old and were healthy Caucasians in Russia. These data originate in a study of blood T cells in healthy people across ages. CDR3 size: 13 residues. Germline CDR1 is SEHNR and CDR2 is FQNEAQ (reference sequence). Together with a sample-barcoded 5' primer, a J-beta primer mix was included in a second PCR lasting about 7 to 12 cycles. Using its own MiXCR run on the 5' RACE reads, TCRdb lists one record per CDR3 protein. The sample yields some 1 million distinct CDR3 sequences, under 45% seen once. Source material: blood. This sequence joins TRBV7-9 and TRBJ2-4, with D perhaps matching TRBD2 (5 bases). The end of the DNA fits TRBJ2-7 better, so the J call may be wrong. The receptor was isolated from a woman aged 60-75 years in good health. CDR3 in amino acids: CASIGQTTYEQYF. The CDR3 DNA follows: TGTGCCAGCATAGGGCAGACTACTTACGAGCAGTACTTC.